Presented here are 26 T cell receptor beta chains from one specimen sequenced in a study of Ad26.COV2.S vaccination and SARS-CoV-2 variants (dated by TCRdb to the early 2020s). What the treatment or condition label conveys for this sample: around 19 received Ad26.COV2.S at low or high dose, single or two shots; roughly five received placebo; per-sample allocation not given. For vaccine and placebo recipients, repertoires were sequenced using samples collected on day 63 after the first injection. Libraries were made using the immunoSEQ multiplex PCR assay. Drawn from immuneACCESS, this table holds only the in-frame rearrangements with V and J called that TCRdb kept. Clones are partly lost; checked studies trace under half to an unresolved V gene and leave the rest unexplained. This sample is represented by 440,000 or so clones; roughly nine tenths of them were singletons. The ten largest clones add up to 1.7% of the sample.

Source: peripheral blood, taken in a trial of Ad26.COV2.S vaccine versus placebo. The source is a person between 18 and 60 years old who received the Ad26.COV2.S COVID-19 vaccine or a placebo.

This chain links TRBV5-1 with TRBJ2-1; perhaps TRBD1 as D (5 bases). Germline-derived CDR1 and CDR2 are SGHRS and YFSETQ. V lost 2 bases to trimming and J lost 3 bases, with 9 bases between them. The CDR3 runs 14 residues. For the CDR3, the DNA is TGCGCCAGCAGCTTCGGACAAAGCTACAATGAGCAGTTCTTC. This translates into CASSFGQSYNEQFF. The entire variable domain, with the rest obtained from reference TRBV5-1 and TRBJ2-1, is as follows: KAGVTQTPRYLIKTRGQQVTLSCSPISGHRSVSWYQQTPGQGLQFLFEYFSETQRNKGNFPGRFSGRQFSNSRSEMNVSTLELGDSALYLCASSFGQSYNEQFFGPGTRLTVL.

The chain joins TRBV30 to TRBJ1-2; 8 nucleotides align to TRBD1. V shed 5 bases and J 5 bases; nucleotides not matched to a gene: 7. Germline V gives CDR1 GTSNPN, CDR2 SVGIG (reference sequence). The CDR3 runs to 13 residues. The chain's CDR3 is CAWGQGTGYGYTF. The CDR3 DNA is TGTGCCTGGGGGCAGGGGACAGGATATGGCTACACCTTC.

The chain links TRBV30 to TRBJ1-4; D ambiguous. CDR1 and CDR2 (germline): GTSNPN, SVGIG (reference sequence). There are 15 residues in the CDR3. V was clipped by 0 bases and J by 2 bases, with 10 bases between them. CDR3 sequence reads: CAWSVVRGTNEKLFF. The CDR3 DNA is TGTGCCTGGAGTGTAGTGCGCGGGACTAATGAAAAACTGTTTTTT.

This sequence joins TRBV13 and TRBJ2-3; 8 nucleotides align to TRBD1. V dropped 5 bases and J dropped 8; count of bases not matched to a gene: 18. Germline V lookup: CDR1 PRHDT, CDR2 FYEKMQ (reference sequence). This CDR3 is 17 amino acids long. The CDR3 DNA reads TGTGCCAGCAGCCGAAGCCAGGGACTTCGGCAGGGGGCTACGCAGTATTTT. Amino acid sequence: CASSRSQGLRQGATQYF. Together with reference TRBV13 and TRBJ2-3, the CDR3 gives the full variable domain: AAGVIQSPRHLIKEKRETATLKCYPIPRHDTVYWYQQGPGQDPQFLISFYEKMQSDKGSIPDRFSAQQFSDYHSELNMSSLELGDSALYFCASSRSQGLRQGATQYFGPGTRLTVL.

This chain uses TRBV11-2 with TRBJ1-2, with TRBD1 matching over 7 bases. Looked up from germline, CDR1 is SGHAT and CDR2 is FQNNGV. The CDR3 is 14 amino acids. The V segment lost 4 bases and the J segment 4 bases; nucleotides outside the gene matches: 6. The CDR3 reads CASSSRRDSYGYTF. In DNA form, the CDR3 reads TGTGCCAGCAGCTCAAGACGGGACAGCTATGGCTACACCTTC.

The chain is built from TRBV15 and TRBJ2-4; tentative D call: TRBD1 (7 bases). The CDR3 is 15 amino acids. The germline V gene has CDR1 LNHNV and CDR2 YYDKDF (reference sequence). The germline V and J ends were trimmed by 1 base and 9 bases, with 16 bases remaining between them. The chain's CDR3 is CATSRVGQGGGIQYF. The DNA for the CDR3 is TGTGCCACCAGCAGAGTTGGGCAGGGGGGTGGCATTCAGTACTTC.

This chain uses TRBV9 with TRBJ1-6; TRBD1 aligns across 7 bases. CDR1 and CDR2 (germline): SGDLS, YYNGEE. J was trimmed by 9 bases and V by 5 bases; bases with no gene match: 8. CDR3 size: 14 residues. This chain's CDR3 is CASSGGQVGSPLHF. CDR3 nucleotides: TGTGCCAGCAGTGGCGGACAGGTTGGTTCACCCCTCCACTTT.

The rearrangement joins TRBV30 to TRBJ1-1; perhaps TRBD1 as D (5 bases). The V gene lost 0 bases and the J gene lost 6 bases, with 8 bases spanning the gap. Germline CDR1 is GTSNPN and CDR2 is SVGIG (reference sequence). This CDR3 is built from 12 residues. CDR3 region: CAWSVGVPEAFF. In nucleotides, the CDR3 is TGTGCCTGGAGTGTGGGGGTCCCTGAAGCTTTCTTT.

The chain is built from TRBV27 and TRBJ1-4, with D maybe TRBD1 (5 bases). V dropped 3 bases and J dropped 12 bases, with 17 bases sitting between them. Germline loops: CDR1 MNHEY, CDR2 SMNVEV (reference sequence). The CDR3 is 14 amino acids. Here the CDR3 reads CASSFSGTLLELFF. The CDR3 nucleotides read TGTGCCAGCAGTTTCTCCGGGACTCTATTAGAACTGTTTTTT.

The V call is TRBV13, the J call TRBJ1-5; D is unresolved. The CDR3 has 14 amino acids. Trimming took 5 bases from V and 6 from J, leaving 14 bases between them. Germline V gives CDR1 PRHDT, CDR2 FYEKMQ (reference sequence). The CDR3 protein is CASSRTRMRQPQHF. For the CDR3, the DNA is TGTGCCAGCAGCCGGACGAGAATGCGTCAGCCCCAGCATTTT.

The chain is built from TRBV18 and TRBJ2-2; D unclear. The germline gives CDR1 KGHSH, CDR2 LQKENI. CDR3 length: 13 amino acids. Trimming stripped 6 bases from V and 4 bases from J, with 9 bases between. The CDR3 region is CASSSGLTGELFF. The CDR3 DNA reads as TGTGCCAGCTCCTCTGGCCTCACCGGGGAGCTGTTTTTT.

The rearrangement links TRBV11-3 to TRBJ1-1; 7 bases map to TRBD1. Germline lookup yields CDR1 SGHNT and CDR2 YENEEA. J was trimmed by 4 bases and V by 1 base; bases with no gene match: 18. This CDR3 spans 19 amino acids. The CDR3 sequence is CASSLGACGDREPGTEAFF. In DNA form, the CDR3 reads TGTGCCAGCAGCTTAGGGGCTTGCGGCGACAGGGAACCGGGCACTGAAGCTTTCTTT.

V is TRBV10-2 and J is TRBJ2-3; TRBD1 matches 10 bases. J gave up 0 bases and V 1 base, and 7 bases lay outside the gene matches. This CDR3 spans 18 amino acids. Germline V gene data show CDR1 as WSHSY and CDR2 as SAAADI. As DNA, the CDR3 is TGCGCCAGCAGTGAGTTTCCGGGACAGGGGACTAGCACAGATACGCAGTATTTT. Encoded protein: CASSEFPGQGTSTDTQYF.

The J gene is TRBJ2-3, the V gene TRBV28, with 11 bases that match TRBD2. V was pared by 4 bases and J by 2 bases, with 29 bases of the junction left unmatched. From germline, CDR1 is MDHEN and CDR2 SYDVKM. The CDR3 is 24 amino acids. The chain's CDR3 is CASSWPRDRAGTSGYGLNTDTQYF. In DNA form, the CDR3 reads TGTGCCAGCAGTTGGCCGCGCGACAGGGCCGGGACTAGCGGTTACGGCCTCAACACAGATACGCAGTATTTT.

The chain recombines TRBV4-3 with TRBJ2-1; D not certain. Per germline, CDR1 LGHNA and CDR2 YSLEER. The CDR3 is made up of 15 amino acids. The V and J ends lost 3 bases and 0 bases respectively, with 9 bases between them. The CDR3 here is CASSQILSSYNEQFF. The DNA for the CDR3 is TGCGCCAGCAGCCAGATTCTAAGCTCCTACAATGAGCAGTTCTTC.

The CDR3 DNA follows: TGCGCCAGCTCAAGGACTAGCGGGAGGGCCGTCGCTACCAATGAGCAGTTCTTC. This translates into CASSRTSGRAVATNEQFF. The chain carries TRBV10-1 and TRBJ2-1; 15 nucleotides agree with TRBD2. The germline V gene encodes CDR1 WNHNN and CDR2 SYGVQD (reference sequence). The length of the CDR3 is 18 residues. With V trimmed by 8 bases and J by 6 bases, 14 bases remained unmatched.

The chain combines TRBV6-1 with TRBJ1-4, with 7 bases matching TRBD1. This CDR3 comprises 14 residues. Trimming at V came to 2 bases and at J to 6 bases, leaving 3 bases not matched to a gene. Germline loops: CDR1 MNHNS, CDR2 SASEGT. CDR3 DNA sequence: TGTGCCAGCAGTGAAAGGGGGCTTTATGAAAAACTGTTTTTT. As protein: CASSERGLYEKLFF.

The J gene is TRBJ1-1, the V gene TRBV2, with D unclear. V was trimmed by 6 bases and J by 4 bases, leaving 12 bases between them. Looked up from germline, CDR1 is SNHLY and CDR2 is FYNNEI. The CDR3 has 13 residues. CDR3 in DNA: TGTGCCAGCAGCCCCATAGGTCTCACTGAAGCTTTCTTT. This codes for CASSPIGLTEAFF.

This chain connects TRBV27 to TRBJ2-7; the match to TRBD1 covers 9 bases. V lost 8 bases to trimming and J lost 3 bases; unmatched junction nucleotides: 5. The CDR3 runs to 13 residues. Germline V gives CDR1 MNHEY, CDR2 SMNVEV (reference sequence). The CDR3 here is CASGRTGDYEQYF. For the CDR3, the DNA is TGTGCCAGCGGCCGGACAGGGGACTACGAGCAGTACTTC.

V and J are TRBV19 and TRBJ2-4; D might be TRBD1 (5 bases). Germline loops: CDR1 LNHDA, CDR2 SQIVND (reference sequence). V lost 4 bases to trimming and J lost 0 bases, with 10 bases between them. The CDR3 loop spans 15 amino acids. Here the CDR3 DNA reads TGTGCCAGTAGTAAGGACAACCTAGCCAAAAACATTCAGTACTTC. Amino acids: CASSKDNLAKNIQYF.

This clone was recorded once. The DNA for the CDR3 is TGTGCCAGCAGCTTCAGTGTGGACCAGCCCCAGCATTTT. Amino acid sequence: CASSFSVDQPQHF. The chain employs TRBV7-3 and TRBJ1-5; D is ambiguous. The CDR3 is 13 residues long. V gave up 3 bases and J gave up 7 bases, with 10 bases separating them. The germline V gene has CDR1 SGHTA and CDR2 FQGTGA.

Only a few counts were recorded for this clone. The V call is TRBV7-3, the J call TRBJ1-2, with TRBD1 matching over 8 bases. Germline V gives CDR1 SGHTA, CDR2 FQGTGA. V lost 4 bases to trimming and J lost 2 bases; unmatched junction nucleotides: 3. This CDR3 is 14 amino acids long. In DNA form, the CDR3 reads TGTGCCAGCAGCTCCAGGGGGCCCAACTATGGCTACACCTTC. Protein: CASSSRGPNYGYTF.

V gene TRBV3-1 (or the pseudogene TRBV3-2) combines with J gene TRBJ2-7, with 7 positions matching TRBD1. The trim removed 4 bases at V and 5 bases at J, leaving 11 bases unmatched. From germline, CDR1 is LGHDT and CDR2 YNNKEL (reference sequence). The CDR3 sequence is 15 residues long. The CDR3 here is CASSRRGRTGDEQYF. The CDR3 DNA sequence: TGTGCCAGCAGCCGCAGGGGGAGAACTGGGGACGAGCAGTACTTC.

The DNA of the CDR3 is TGTGCCAGCAGCTTAAGTGTACGGACAGCCGAGCAGTACTTC. Its translation is CASSLSVRTAEQYF. The V call is TRBV13, the J call TRBJ2-7; maybe TRBD1 (6 bases). The CDR3 has 14 residues. The V gene lost 2 bases and the J gene lost 6 bases, with 14 bases spanning the gap. The germline CDR1 and CDR2 sequences are PRHDT and FYEKMQ (reference sequence).

The chain is built from TRBV9 and TRBJ2-5; weak D call: TRBD2 (5 bases). Per the germline V gene, CDR1 is SGDLS and CDR2 is YYNGEE. The CDR3 loop spans 16 amino acids. The V and J ends lost 0 bases and 1 base respectively, with 13 bases between them. The DNA for the CDR3 is TGTGCCAGCAGCGTAGTCGGGCACCGGGGCCAAGAGACCCAGTACTTC. Its translation is CASSVVGHRGQETQYF.

In this sample, this clone turned up a few times. The V call is TRBV6-5, the J call TRBJ2-7, with a weak D call TRBD1 (6 bases). CDR1 and CDR2 from the germline V gene are MNHEY and SVGAGI. The CDR3 totals 15 residues. Trimming removed 2 bases at V and 0 bases at J, with 11 bases between. The CDR3 DNA reads TGTGCCAGCAGTTACAGGGACATAAGCTCCTACGAGCAGTACTTC. It is translated as CASSYRDISSYEQYF.